This T cell receptor beta chain comes out of a study of CD8 T cells in ankylosing spondylitis. Study-level findings and limits: Matched ankylosing spondylitis synovial fluid reportedly contained a significantly enriched population of disease-linked clones. Several highly homologous variants made up a TCR beta motif, and this motif appeared characteristic of ankylosing spondylitis blood. Disease-linked clones proved CD8+ and comparatively uncommon in peripheral blood.

This clonotype turned up a few times. Its target is not known. Germline and junction disagree at one end, which may indicate a read error. This CDR3 is 15 amino acids long. TCRdb used MiXCR to reprocess the 5' RACE reads, holding one entry per CDR3 protein. The sample shows 180,000 or so distinct CDR3 sequences, around a tenth of them seen only once. The clonotype comes from a male donor with ankylosing spondylitis or in good health (not recorded which). Sequences were obtained from blood, either unsorted or a sorted T cell fraction (not recorded which). The chain recombines TRBV12-3 or TRBV12-4 with TRBJ2-7; perhaps TRBD2 as D (5 bases). The CDR3 region has the DNA TGTACCAGCAGTTTAGTTATGTCGGGGAACTACGAGCAGTACTTC. It translates to CTSSLVMSGNYEQYF.